These T cell receptor beta chains were read from a single sample in a study of T cells in localized non-small cell lung cancer. Clones were read by immunoSEQ multiplex PCR, and TCRdb kept only the in-frame ones, dropping some. The sample includes 70,000 to 95,000 clones, more than 75% seen only once; the top ten take over 4%. This sample comprised PBMCs, obtained before any cancer treatment. These receptors were collected from a woman aged 40-69 years with stage II squamous cell lung carcinoma. The CDR3 runs from the conserved cysteine through the conserved F or W. Fields, in order: CDR3 length, J gene, clone size, D gene, V gene, CDR3 protein. A D gene is named only where the DNA matches it firmly. Not every row has a clone size; where given, it reads once, few, many or a size class.

>14|TRBJ2-3|-|-|TRBV14
CASRGWGSADTQYF
>14|TRBJ1-2|-|-|TRBV19
CASSIDGPTNGYTF
>15|TRBJ1-4|-|-|TRBV28
CASSSGDFGREKLFF
>16|TRBJ1-5|-|-|TRBV11-2
CASSLGTTGRWEPQHF
>14|TRBJ1-6|-|-|TRBV7-9
CASSFQGRGSPLHF
>11|TRBJ1-6|-|-|TRBV19
CASSGGSPLHF
>17|TRBJ2-5|-|TRBD2|TRBV7-8
CASSPGGLAGAGETQYF
>13|TRBJ1-1|-|-|TRBV19
CASSFSKSTEAFF
>14|TRBJ1-1|once|-|TRBV29-1
CSVGPDRPNTEAFF
>12|TRBJ1-1|-|-|TRBV6-6
CASSLTGTEAFF
>13|TRBJ2-3|-|TRBD2|TRBV11-2
CASRAGVADTQYF
>15|TRBJ1-1|-|-|TRBV28
CASTGLGHLNTEAFF
>15|TRBJ1-4|-|-|TRBV29-1
CSVEDPARQGEKLFF
>18|TRBJ1-3|-|TRBD1|TRBV19
CASSLRDRGLFSGNTIYF
>16|TRBJ2-2|-|TRBD1|TRBV5-6
CASSLLPGQGPGELFF
>16|TRBJ1-4|-|TRBD1|TRBV28
CASSLGTRQGLGKLFF
>12|TRBJ1-1|-|-|TRBV28
CASGGGWTEAFF
>15|TRBJ2-7|-|-|TRBV28
CASSFAGPLSYEQYF
>15|TRBJ2-1|-|TRBD2|TRBV9
CASSVSTSGYNEQFF
>16|TRBJ2-7|-|TRBD1|TRBV29-1
CSVEEKQGFGSYEQYF
>13|TRBJ2-1|-|-|TRBV19
CASTRGSYNEQFF
>15|TRBJ2-5|-|TRBD1|TRBV4-1
CASSQGGQPQETQYF
>16|TRBJ2-7|-|-|TRBV18
CASSPLLQGGSYEQYF
>14|TRBJ1-6|-|-|TRBV19
CAGGQNSYNSPLHF
>14|TRBJ1-2|-|-|TRBV25-1
CASSPPGQSYGYTF
>13|TRBJ1-2|-|TRBD1|TRBV6-5
CASTTGQGLGYTF
>14|TRBJ2-7|-|TRBD1|TRBV29-1
CSAERRGRPGEQYF
>14|TRBJ1-1|few|-|TRBV7-8
CASSLGALNTEAFF
>20|TRBJ2-1|-|TRBD2|TRBV9
CASSVVGTSAGAKGLNEQFF
>13|TRBJ1-2|-|-|TRBV11-2
CASSLDVDYGYTF
>15|TRBJ1-3|once|TRBD1|TRBV28
CASSLQGTKGNTIYF
>15|TRBJ2-3|-|-|TRBV5-1
CASSLDGSGADTQYF
>13|TRBJ1-5|-|-|TRBV2
CASSIDGNQPQHF
>15|TRBJ1-2|-|TRBD1|TRBV6-5
CASRQTGAAGDGYTF
>18|TRBJ2-6|-|TRBD1|TRBV28
CASSFLGQGSDGANVLTF
>13|TRBJ2-1|-|-|TRBV15
CATSAVGGNEQFF
>14|TRBJ2-7|-|-|TRBV5-5
CASSPGGIAYEQYF
>13|TRBJ1-6|-|-|TRBV11-3
CASSLSGISPLHF
>15|TRBJ1-4|-|TRBD1|TRBV5-5
CASSLVGQGYEKLFF
>14|TRBJ2-7|-|-|TRBV6-1
CASSDNRRSYEQYF
>16|TRBJ1-1|few|-|TRBV5-1
CASSLGQNFMNTEAFF
>14|TRBJ1-5|-|-|TRBV18
CASSRGRSNQPQHF
>14|TRBJ1-2|few|-|TRBV5-6
CASSFDPGRGGYTF
>14|TRBJ2-5|-|TRBD1|TRBV7-2
CASGKSYRGETQYF
>15|TRBJ2-7|-|TRBD1|TRBV30
CAWLRAGTGILEQYF
>15|TRBJ2-1|-|TRBD2|TRBV5-1
CASSVGTSGINEQFF
>13|TRBJ2-5|once|-|TRBV11-2
CASSLGQAAAQYF
>15|TRBJ2-3|many|TRBD2|TRBV6-1
CASSENSGSTDTQYF